The sequence of this T cell receptor (beta chain) was determined in a study of blood T cells in healthy people across ages. Findings of the study overall: Changes seen in expanded clonotypes were possibly confounded by donor CMV status left unknown. Significant beta diversity loss was already apparent by age approximately 40, declining roughly linearly. Estimates of total diversity, which came from one million sequenced T cells, were considered to be underestimates.

Germline assignment: CDR1 DFQATT and CDR2 SNEGSKA (reference sequence). The CDR3 covers 14 residues. Trimming took 6 bases from V and 3 from J; bases not matched to a gene: 6. This clonotype was detected only a few times. Its antigen remains unknown. It was with a sample-barcoded 5' primer and a J-beta primer mix that a second PCR of about 6 to 12 cycles was run. MiXCR was run by TCRdb on the 5' RACE reads, yielding one entry per CDR3 protein. In the table there are approximately 940,000 distinct CDR3 sequences, roughly 52% of which are singletons. Sequenced input: blood. The receptor was isolated from a young man in good health. The chain is built from TRBV20-1 and TRBJ2-3; 10 nucleotides agree with TRBD1. CDR3 bases: TGCAGTGCCCCGTGGACAGGGGGGACAGATACGCAGTATTTT. As protein: CSAPWTGGTDTQYF.